This section outlines one TCR beta chain sequence together with its context. Original methodology: Quantification of nucleated cells was approximated via reference gene primer amplification. Produced via immunoSEQ multiplex PCR; TCRdb's table is partial and in-frame only. V and J calls plus clone size are reproduced from that table; the DNA served to infer D and trimming. Here the sample spans some 200,000 clones, roughly 81% being singletons. This sample is part of a study of blood T cell repertoires in COVID-19. Study overall: From the United States, Italy and Spain came samples of acute and convalescent COVID-19. T cells, B-cell-depleted T cells, or PBMCs supplied cDNA or gDNA.

Sequencing was done on a sample of peripheral blood. This TCR was sampled from a man aged 50 or older who had recovered from COVID-19.

The CDR3 loop reads CASSYNRGQDFGNTIYF. Here the CDR3 DNA reads TGTGCCAGCAGCTACAACAGGGGGCAGGACTTTGGAAACACCATATATTTT. This chain connects TRBV21-1 to TRBJ1-3; the table's D gene call, TRBD1, was not cross checked with the DNA. TRBV21-1 is tagged as a pseudogene. There are 17 residues in the CDR3.